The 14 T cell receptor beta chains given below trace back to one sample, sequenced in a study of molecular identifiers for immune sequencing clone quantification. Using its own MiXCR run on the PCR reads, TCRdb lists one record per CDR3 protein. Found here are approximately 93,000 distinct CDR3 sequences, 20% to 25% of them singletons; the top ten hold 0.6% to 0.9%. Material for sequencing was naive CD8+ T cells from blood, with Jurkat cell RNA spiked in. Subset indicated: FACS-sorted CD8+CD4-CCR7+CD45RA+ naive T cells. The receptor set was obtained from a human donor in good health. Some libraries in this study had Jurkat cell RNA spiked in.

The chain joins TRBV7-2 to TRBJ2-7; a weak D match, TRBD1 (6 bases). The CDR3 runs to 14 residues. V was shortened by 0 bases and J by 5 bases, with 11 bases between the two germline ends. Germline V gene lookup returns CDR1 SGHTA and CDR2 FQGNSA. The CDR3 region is CASSLAQGVNEQYF. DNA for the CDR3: TGTGCCAGCAGCTTAGCACAGGGTGTCAACGAGCAGTACTTC.

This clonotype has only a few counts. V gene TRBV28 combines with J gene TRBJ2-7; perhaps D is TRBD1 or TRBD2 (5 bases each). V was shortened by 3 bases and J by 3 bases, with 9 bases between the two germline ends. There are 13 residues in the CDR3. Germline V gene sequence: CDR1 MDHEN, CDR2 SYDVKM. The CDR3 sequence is CASSFRGLYEQYF. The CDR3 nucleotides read TGTGCCAGCAGTTTTCGGGGCCTCTACGAGCAGTACTTC.

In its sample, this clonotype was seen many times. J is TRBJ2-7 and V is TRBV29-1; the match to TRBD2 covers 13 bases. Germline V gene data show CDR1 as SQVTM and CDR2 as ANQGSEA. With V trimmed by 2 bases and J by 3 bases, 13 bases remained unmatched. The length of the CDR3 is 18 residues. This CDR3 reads CSVERGLAGTTFNYEQYF. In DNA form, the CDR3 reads TGCAGCGTTGAAAGGGGACTAGCGGGAACTACTTTCAACTACGAGCAGTACTTC.

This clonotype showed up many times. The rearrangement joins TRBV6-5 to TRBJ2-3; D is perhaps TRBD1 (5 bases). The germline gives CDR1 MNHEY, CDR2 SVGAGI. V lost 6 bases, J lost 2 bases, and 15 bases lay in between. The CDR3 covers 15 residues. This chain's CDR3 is CASSLGAGNTDTQYF. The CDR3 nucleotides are TGTGCCAGCAGCTTAGGGGCAGGAAACACAGATACGCAGTATTTT.

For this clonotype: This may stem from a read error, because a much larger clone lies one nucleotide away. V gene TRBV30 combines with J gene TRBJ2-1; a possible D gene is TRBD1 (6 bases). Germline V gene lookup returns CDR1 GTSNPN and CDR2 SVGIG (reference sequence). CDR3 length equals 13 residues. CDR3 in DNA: TGTGCCTGGAGTGTACTTGGGGGCAGTGAGCAGTCCTTC. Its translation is CAWSVLGGSEQSF.

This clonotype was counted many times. The CDR3 protein is CASSLTTPYEQYF. The CDR3 DNA is TGTGCCAGCAGTCTGACTACCCCCTACGAGCAGTACTTC. This sequence joins TRBV12-3 or TRBV12-4 and TRBJ2-7; the D gene is possibly TRBD2 (5 bases). This CDR3 region has 13 residues. With 5 bases removed from V and 2 bases from J, the gap between germline ends came to 10 bases.

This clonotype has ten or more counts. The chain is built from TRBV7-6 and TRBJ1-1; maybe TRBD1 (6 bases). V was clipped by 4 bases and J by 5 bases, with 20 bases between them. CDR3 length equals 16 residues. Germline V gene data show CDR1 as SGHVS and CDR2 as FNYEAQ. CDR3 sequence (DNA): TGTGCCAGCAGCTCGCAACCCGGACAGCGAGGGACTGAAGCTTTCTTT. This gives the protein CASSSQPGQRGTEAFF.

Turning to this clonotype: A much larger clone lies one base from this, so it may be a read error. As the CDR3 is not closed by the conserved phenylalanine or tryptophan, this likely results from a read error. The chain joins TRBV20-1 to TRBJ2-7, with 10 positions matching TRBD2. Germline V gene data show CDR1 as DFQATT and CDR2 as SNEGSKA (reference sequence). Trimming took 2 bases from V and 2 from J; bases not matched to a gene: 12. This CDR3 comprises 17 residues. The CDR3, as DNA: TGCAGTGCTAGACCCTCGGCTAGCGGGAGTGGGGCCTACGAGCAGTACCTC. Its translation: CSARPSASGSGAYEQYL.

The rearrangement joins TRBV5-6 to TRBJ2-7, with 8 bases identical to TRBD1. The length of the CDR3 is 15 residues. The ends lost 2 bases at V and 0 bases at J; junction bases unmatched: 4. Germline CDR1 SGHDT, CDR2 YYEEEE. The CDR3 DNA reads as TGTGCCAGCAGCTTTGGACAGGGTTTCTCCTACGAGCAGTACTTC. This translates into CASSFGQGFSYEQYF.

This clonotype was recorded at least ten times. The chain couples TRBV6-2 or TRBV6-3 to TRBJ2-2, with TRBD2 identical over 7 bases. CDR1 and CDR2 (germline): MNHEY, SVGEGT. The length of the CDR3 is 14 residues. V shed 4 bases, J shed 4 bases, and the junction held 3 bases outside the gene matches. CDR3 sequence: CASSSIAGTGELFF. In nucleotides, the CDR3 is TGTGCCAGCAGTTCCATAGCGGGCACCGGGGAGCTGTTTTTT.

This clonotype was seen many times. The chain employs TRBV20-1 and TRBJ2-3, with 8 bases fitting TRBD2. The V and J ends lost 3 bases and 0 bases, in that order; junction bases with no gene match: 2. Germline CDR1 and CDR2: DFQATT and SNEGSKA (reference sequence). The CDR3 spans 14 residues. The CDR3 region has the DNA TGCAGTGCTAGGGGGACTAGGAGCACAGATACGCAGTATTTT. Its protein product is CSARGTRSTDTQYF.

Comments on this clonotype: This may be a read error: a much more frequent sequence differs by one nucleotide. The CDR3 DNA follows: TGCTCCAGCAGCCGCAAAGACCCGAGGGCGGACTACAATGAGCAGTTCTTC. Translated: CSSSRKDPRADYNEQFF. The chain carries TRBV4-3 and TRBJ2-1; possibly TRBD2 for D (5 bases). Germline V gene data show CDR1 as LGHNA and CDR2 as YSLEER. The CDR3 spans 17 residues.

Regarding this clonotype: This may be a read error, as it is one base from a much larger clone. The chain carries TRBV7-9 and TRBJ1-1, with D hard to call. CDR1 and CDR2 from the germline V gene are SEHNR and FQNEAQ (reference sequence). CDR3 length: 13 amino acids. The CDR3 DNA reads TGTGCCCGCAGCTCGACCGATTACACTGAAGCTTTCTTT. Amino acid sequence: CARSSTDYTEAFF.

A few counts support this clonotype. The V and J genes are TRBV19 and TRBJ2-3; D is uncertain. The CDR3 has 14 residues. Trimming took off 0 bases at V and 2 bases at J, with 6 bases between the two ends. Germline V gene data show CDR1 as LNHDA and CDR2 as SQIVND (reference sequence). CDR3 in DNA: TGTGCCAGTAGTATAGAACCCACCACAGATACGCAGTATTTT. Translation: CASSIEPTTDTQYF.